The 21 T cell receptor beta chains in this list originate from one sample, sequenced in a study of response to subunit inactivated influenza vaccine. TCRdb reanalysed the RT-PCR reads using MiXCR and keeps one entry per CDR3 protein. The table records roughly 550,000 distinct CDR3 sequences, approximately 20% of them present only once. A further study also used this sample, focusing on T cells expressing NK-cell markers. As that study records: In generating TCR beta cDNA, 5'RACE template switching with UMIs was used.

Sequences were derived from CD4+ T cells sorted from PBMCs, sampled 12 days after vaccination. Receptors were obtained from a man over 45 who received an inactivated influenza vaccine.

The gene calls are TRBV6-2 or TRBV6-3 and TRBJ1-2; 8 nucleotides align to TRBD1. The CDR3 contains 13 residues. The V and J ends lost 8 bases and 8 bases, in that order; junction bases with no gene match: 10. Germline V CDR1 and CDR2: MNHEY, SVGEGT. The CDR3 sequence is CASSDRGIRGYTF. The DNA of the CDR3 is TGTGCCAGCTCCGACAGGGGAATAAGAGGCTACACCTTC.

This chain connects TRBV18 to TRBJ2-7; D unclear. Germline CDR1 is KGHSH and CDR2 is LQKENI. The CDR3 sequence is 13 residues long. The V and J ends lost 6 bases and 0 bases respectively, with 9 bases between them. The CDR3: CASSSPISYEQYF. The CDR3, as DNA: TGTGCCAGCTCGTCCCCCATCTCCTACGAGCAGTACTTC.

The sample holds a few counts of this clonotype. V usage is TRBV3-1 and J usage is TRBJ2-5; D is ambiguous. V was cut by 0 bases and J by 5 bases, with 10 bases left in between. The germline gives CDR1 LGHDT, CDR2 YNNKEL (reference sequence). The CDR3 loop spans 14 amino acids. CDR3 amino acids: CASSQEALRETQYF. In DNA form, the CDR3 reads TGTGCCAGCAGCCAAGAGGCTCTAAGGGAGACCCAGTACTTC.

This clonotype was seen many times. The V and J genes are TRBV10-3 and TRBJ1-2; tentative D call: TRBD1 (5 bases). This CDR3 is built from 14 residues. Per the germline V gene, CDR1 is ENHRY and CDR2 is SYGVKD. V lost 3 bases and J lost 5, with 13 bases in between. Here the CDR3 reads CAISDYRDGYGYTF. The CDR3 DNA is TGTGCCATCAGTGATTATCGGGACGGATATGGCTACACCTTC.

CDR3 loop: CASSGLTGELFF. As DNA, the CDR3 is TGTGCCAGCAGTGGACTCACCGGGGAGCTGTTTTTT. The chain uses TRBV6-5 and TRBJ2-2; weak D call: TRBD2 (5 bases). The CDR3 spans 12 residues. V was cut by 5 bases and J by 4 bases, with 5 bases left in between. Germline V gene data show CDR1 as MNHEY and CDR2 as SVGAGI.

This clonotype was seen a handful of times. Here the CDR3 DNA reads TGTGCCAGCAGTTACCGACTAGCGGGAACCGGGGAGCTGTTTTTT. Protein product: CASSYRLAGTGELFF. The rearrangement joins TRBV6-5 to TRBJ2-2; 11 bases match TRBD2. The CDR3 runs to 15 residues. Germline V gene sequence: CDR1 MNHEY, CDR2 SVGAGI. The ends lost 2 bases at V and 5 bases at J; junction bases unmatched: 1.

V usage is TRBV24-1 and J usage is TRBJ2-1; the D gene could be TRBD1 or TRBD2 (5 bases each). V dropped 1 base and J dropped 0 bases, with 12 bases sitting between them. This CDR3 spans 17 amino acids. The germline CDR1 and CDR2 sequences are KGHDR and SFDVKD. For the CDR3, the DNA is TGTGCCACCAGTGATTTCCCGGGACGTTCCTCCTACAATGAGCAGTTCTTC. Protein product: CATSDFPGRSSYNEQFF.

The V gene is TRBV11-2, the J gene TRBJ2-7, with 7 bases that match TRBD1. Trimming cost V 0 bases and J 9 bases; bases outside gene matches: 8. Germline V gene lookup returns CDR1 SGHAT and CDR2 FQNNGV. This CDR3 has 14 amino acids. The CDR3 is CASSLERGQFGQYF. In DNA form, the CDR3 reads TGTGCCAGCAGCTTAGAAAGGGGACAGTTCGGGCAGTACTTC.

J is TRBJ2-2 and V is TRBV2, with D unclear. V lost 4 bases and J 0 bases, leaving 12 bases between the germline ends. Germline values: CDR1 SNHLY, CDR2 FYNNEI. There are 16 residues in the CDR3. The CDR3 nucleotides read TGTGCCAGCAGTGTCAGGCAGCCCACGAACACCGGGGAGCTGTTTTTT. This codes for CASSVRQPTNTGELFF.

The chain combines TRBV7-2 with TRBJ2-7; D gene ambiguous. The CDR3 runs to 15 residues. V lost 5 bases and J 6 bases, leaving 20 bases between the germline ends. Germline lookup yields CDR1 SGHTA and CDR2 FQGNSA. The CDR3 loop is CASSPNTVGSGEQYF. In nucleotides, the CDR3 is TGTGCCAGCAGCCCTAATACAGTAGGGTCCGGCGAGCAGTACTTC. The full variable domain, its missing parts supplied by reference TRBV7-2 and TRBJ2-7, is GAGVSQSPSNKVTEKGKDVELRCDPISGHTALYWYRQSLGQGLEFLIYFQGNSAPDKSGLPSDRFSAERTGGSVSTLTIQRTQQEDSAVYLCASSPNTVGSGEQYFGPGTRLTVT.

This clonotype is medium-sized (0.01 to 0.1%) in the sample. The junction differs from germline at one of its ends, possibly a read error. The V and J genes are TRBV12-3 or TRBV12-4 and TRBJ1-5; possible D gene TRBD1, 5 bases. This CDR3 contains 15 residues. This CDR3 reads CASSIAGVNNQPQHF. The DNA of the CDR3 is TGTGCCAGCAGTATAGCGGGGGTCAACAATCAGCCCCAGCATTTT.

This chain joins TRBV3-1 and TRBJ2-1; no clear D. CDR1 and CDR2 (germline): LGHDT, YNNKEL (reference sequence). CDR3 length: 14 amino acids. Trimming removed 1 base from V and 10 bases from J, with 14 bases in between. CDR3 loop: CASSQASFEEEQFF. The CDR3 nucleotides read TGTGCCAGCAGCCAAGCGTCGTTCGAGGAGGAGCAGTTCTTC.

A word on this clonotype: A much more abundant neighbour one base away suggests this may be a read error. The chain links TRBV28 to TRBJ1-1, with 7 bases that match TRBD1. The ends lost 7 bases at V and 4 bases at J; junction bases unmatched: 6. The length of the CDR3 is 13 residues. Looked up from germline, CDR1 is MDHEN and CDR2 is SYDVKM. The CDR3 coding sequence is TGTGCCAGCACCCTGACAGGGATCACTGAAGCTTTCTTT. Amino acids: CASTLTGITEAFF.

V gene TRBV6-1 combines with J gene TRBJ2-1; the match to TRBD2 covers 13 bases. The germline V gene encodes CDR1 MNHNS and CDR2 SASEGT. Unmatched junction bases numbered 3, after V lost 7 bases and J lost 3 bases. The CDR3 runs 15 residues. Here the CDR3 reads CASTRLAGGYNEQFF. The CDR3 region has the DNA TGTGCCAGCACCCGACTAGCGGGAGGCTACAATGAGCAGTTCTTC.

Of note for this clonotype: A single base separates this from a much larger clone, so it may be a read error. The V gene is TRBV7-9, the J gene TRBJ2-5; D remains ambiguous. The germline CDR1 and CDR2 sequences are SEHNR and FQNEAQ (reference sequence). The CDR3 length is 14 residues. The CDR3 nucleotides read TGTGCCAGCAGCTTAGAGCTGTACCACGAGACCCAGTACTTC. Translation: CASSLELYHETQYF.

V and J are TRBV30 and TRBJ2-3; 7 bases fit TRBD2. Germline trimming cut 2 bases from V and 4 bases from J; bases unmatched to any gene: 3. The germline V gene encodes CDR1 GTSNPN and CDR2 SVGIG (reference sequence). CDR3 size: 13 residues. The DNA of the CDR3 is TGTGCCTGGAGTACGGGGGGAGCAGATACGCAGTATTTT. Its translation: CAWSTGGADTQYF.

The chain has TRBV18 and TRBJ2-2, with a tentative D call TRBD1 (6 bases). The CDR3 runs to 16 residues. Germline lookup yields CDR1 KGHSH and CDR2 LQKENI. Trimming left V 0 bases short and J 0 bases short, with 8 bases between. The CDR3 DNA follows: TGTGCCAGCTCACCACCCAACAGGGCGAACACCGGGGAGCTGTTTTTT. This translates into CASSPPNRANTGELFF.

The rearrangement links TRBV19 to TRBJ2-1; TRBD2 might be the D (6 bases). Germline V gives CDR1 LNHDA, CDR2 SQIVND (reference sequence). The CDR3 loop spans 12 amino acids. V lost 8 bases and J 8 bases, leaving 13 bases between the germline ends. The CDR3 region is CASGPRDYEQFF. The CDR3 DNA reads TGTGCCAGTGGCCCCCGGGACTATGAGCAGTTCTTC.

This clonotype was seen repeatedly, ten times or more. The rearrangement joins TRBV12-3 or TRBV12-4 to TRBJ1-5; TRBD1 aligns across 7 bases. After removal of 6 bases from V and 5 bases from J, the junction contained 4 bases not matched to a gene. This CDR3 is built from 13 residues. The CDR3 region is CASSPDRDQPQHF. The CDR3 bases are TGTGCCAGCAGCCCCGACAGGGATCAGCCCCAGCATTTT.

This clonotype was seen ten or more times. The chain recombines TRBV5-1 with TRBJ1-1, with D perhaps matching TRBD1 (6 bases). The CDR3 contains 16 residues. Germline V gives CDR1 SGHRS, CDR2 YFSETQ. V dropped 4 bases and J dropped 5 bases, with 21 bases sitting between them. The CDR3, as DNA: TGCGCCAGCAGCGCGCCCTGGGGGGGCTCGGGGACTGAAGCTTTCTTT. It yields the protein CASSAPWGGSGTEAFF.

This clonotype is a singleton in its sample. The chain employs TRBV18 and TRBJ2-7, with D hard to call. The CDR3 is made up of 13 amino acids. Trimming stripped 2 bases from V and 4 bases from J, with 9 bases between. Per germline, CDR1 KGHSH and CDR2 LQKENI. This chain's CDR3 is CASSPTTAYEQYF. The CDR3 coding sequence is TGTGCCAGCTCACCAACTACAGCTTACGAGCAGTACTTC. Filled out from reference TRBV18 and TRBJ2-7, the complete variable domain reads NAGVMQNPRHLVRRRGQEARLRCSPMKGHSHVYWYRQLPEEGLKFMVYLQKENIIDESGMPKERFSAEFPKEGPSILRIQQVVRGDSAAYFCASSPTTAYEQYFGPGTRLTVT.